The next 22 T cell receptor beta chains were all read from a single sample in a study of radiation and T cells in renal cell carcinoma. As to time point: baseline pretreatment blood. Treatment specified: 15 Gy SBRT to primary tumor, nephrectomy 4 weeks later. Sequenced by immunoSEQ multiplex PCR; TCRdb stores in-frame clones only, minus some. The sample gives about 150,000 clones, roughly nine tenths of which show up once; 4.1% is in the top ten. The sequenced sample was blood, obtained from a patient whose treatment included radiotherapy and nephrectomy. The receptors were gathered from a woman in her 70s with renal cell carcinoma.

This chain joins TRBV29-1 and TRBJ1-1, with D perhaps matching TRBD1 (6 bases). Germline CDR1 reads SQVTM; CDR2 reads ANQGSEA. The V and J ends lost 5 bases and 1 base respectively, with 11 bases between them. The CDR3 totals 13 residues. The chain's CDR3 is CSVRQGRNTEAFF. The CDR3 DNA sequence: TGCAGCGTTCGCCAGGGGAGGAACACTGAAGCTTTCTTT.

This clone was seen only once. The chain links TRBV5-1 to TRBJ2-5; TRBD2 matches at 9 bases. CDR1 SGHRS and CDR2 YFSETQ come from the germline V gene. V gave up 0 bases and J gave up 4 bases; unmatched junction bases: 7. The CDR3 is 16 residues long. The CDR3 reads CASSLGPAGGGETQYF. For the CDR3, the DNA is TGCGCCAGCAGCTTGGGGCCAGCGGGGGGAGGAGAGACCCAGTACTTC.

The rearrangement links TRBV2 to TRBJ1-2; D call uncertain. Looked up from germline, CDR1 is SNHLY and CDR2 is FYNNEI. CDR3 length: 15 residues. V lost 6 bases, J lost 0 bases, and 14 bases lay in between. This chain's CDR3 is CASSVNTGPNYGYTF. As DNA, the CDR3 is TGTGCCAGCAGCGTAAACACTGGGCCTAACTATGGCTACACCTTC.

J is TRBJ2-1 and V is TRBV4-3; TRBD1 matches 8 bases. Germline V gene data show CDR1 as LGHNA and CDR2 as YSLEER. CDR3 size: 13 residues. With 1 base clipped from V and 8 bases from J, the junction kept 1 base outside the gene matches. CDR3 nucleotides: TGCGCCAGCAGCCAAGCAGGGGGCTATGAGCAGTTCTTC. Protein product: CASSQAGGYEQFF.

Only a few counts were recorded for this clone. The V and J genes are TRBV5-4 and TRBJ1-5, with D hard to call. Per germline, CDR1 SGHNT and CDR2 YYREEE (reference sequence). This CDR3 is 14 amino acids long. The ends were cut back, 0 bases at V and 4 bases at J, with 8 bases in the middle. The CDR3 protein is CASSLGGRNQPQHF. CDR3 nucleotides: TGTGCCAGCAGCTTGGGAGGGCGGAATCAGCCCCAGCATTTT.

The J gene is TRBJ2-3, the V gene TRBV29-1; D remains unclear. This CDR3 is 14 amino acids long. V was shortened by 3 bases and J by 2 bases, with 12 bases between the two germline ends. Germline V CDR1 and CDR2: SQVTM, ANQGSEA. The CDR3 DNA sequence: TGCAGCGTTGAGCCGACATCTTCCACAGATACGCAGTATTTT. Translated, it gives CSVEPTSSTDTQYF.

This chain joins TRBV6-5 and TRBJ2-1; 8 bases fit TRBD2. CDR1 is MNHEY, CDR2 SVGAGI, per germline. The CDR3 consists of 15 residues. V lost 4 bases, J lost 10 bases, and 12 bases stayed unmatched. CDR3 amino acids: CASSSSGTRGGEQFF. For the CDR3, the DNA is TGTGCCAGCAGTTCCTCCGGGACTAGGGGAGGCGAGCAGTTCTTC.

The V call is TRBV6-1, the J call TRBJ2-1; D is perhaps TRBD1 (5 bases). V lost 10 bases, J lost 6 bases, and 13 bases lay in between. Germline CDR1 reads MNHNS; CDR2 reads SASEGT. The CDR3 spans 12 residues. The DNA for the CDR3 is TGTGCCATCTACCCAGGGTTCAATGAGCAGTTCTTC. Translating gives CAIYPGFNEQFF.

The chain is built from TRBV5-1 and TRBJ2-3; unclear D gene. V lost 5 bases and J lost 4, with 17 bases in between. This CDR3 contains 15 residues. The germline V gene has CDR1 SGHRS and CDR2 YFSETQ. CDR3 protein: CASSQGLVGADTQYF. CDR3 coding DNA: TGCGCCAGCAGTCAAGGCCTAGTAGGCGCAGATACGCAGTATTTT.

The CDR3 DNA is TGCAGCGTCGTCGGCGGGGCAGGCACAGATACGCAGTATTTT. Translating it yields CSVVGGAGTDTQYF. The chain uses TRBV29-1 and TRBJ2-3; tentatively, D is TRBD2 (6 bases). Germline CDR1 and CDR2: SQVTM and ANQGSEA. The CDR3 runs 14 residues. Trimming took off 6 bases at V and 1 base at J, with 14 bases between the two ends.

The genes are TRBV5-1 and TRBJ1-1; tentative D call: TRBD1 (5 bases). Trimming took off 4 bases at V and 0 bases at J, with 7 bases between the two ends. CDR3 length: 13 amino acids. CDR1 SGHRS and CDR2 YFSETQ come from the germline V gene. CDR3 loop: CASSTQVNTEAFF. CDR3 coding DNA: TGCGCCAGCAGCACACAGGTGAACACTGAAGCTTTCTTT.

The chain is built from TRBV9 and TRBJ1-2; unclear D gene. Germline assignment: CDR1 SGDLS and CDR2 YYNGEE. Between the trimmed V and J ends, which lost 3 bases and 4 bases, there was a span of 10 bases. The CDR3 loop spans 13 amino acids. This chain's CDR3 is CASSAQPFYGYTF. CDR3 nucleotide sequence: TGTGCCAGCAGCGCCCAGCCCTTCTATGGCTACACCTTC.

The chain links TRBV27 to TRBJ2-3; no definite D call. This CDR3 is built from 18 residues. V lost 5 bases and J 2 bases, leaving 23 bases between the germline ends. Germline CDR1 is MNHEY and CDR2 is SMNVEV (reference sequence). CDR3 loop: CASSKIWTARQNTDTQYF. The CDR3 nucleotides are TGTGCCAGCAGTAAAATTTGGACGGCACGGCAAAACACAGATACGCAGTATTTT.

This clone was found a few times. V and J are TRBV4-1 and TRBJ1-5; TRBD1 matches 12 bases. The CDR3 covers 16 residues. Germline assignment: CDR1 MGHRA and CDR2 YSYEKL. After removal of 0 bases from V and 4 bases from J, the junction contained 1 base not matched to a gene. The DNA for the CDR3 is TGCGCCAGCAGCCAAGAGGGACAGGGGGCGAATCAGCCCCAGCATTTT. The encoded protein is CASSQEGQGANQPQHF.

This clone was seen once. The chain combines TRBV6-5 with TRBJ2-1; 11 positions agree with TRBD1. CDR1 and CDR2 (germline): MNHEY, SVGAGI. V lost 6 bases, J lost 8 bases, and 6 bases stayed unmatched. The length of the CDR3 is 14 residues. The CDR3: CASRDRGRRDEQFF. The CDR3 DNA follows: TGTGCCAGCAGGGACAGGGGGCGCAGGGATGAGCAGTTCTTC.

The chain has TRBV18 and TRBJ2-3; possibly TRBD1 for D (5 bases). The V gene lost 1 base and the J gene lost 5 bases, with 10 bases spanning the gap. The CDR3 is 14 residues long. Germline V gene data show CDR1 as KGHSH and CDR2 as LQKENI. Here the CDR3 reads CASSPRAGLDTQYF. CDR3 nucleotides: TGTGCCAGCTCACCACGGGCAGGGTTAGATACGCAGTATTTT.

V usage is TRBV19 and J usage is TRBJ1-2; 7 bases map to TRBD1. CDR1 and CDR2 from the germline V gene are LNHDA and SQIVND (reference sequence). V lost 10 bases and J lost 3; bases outside the gene matches: 5. This CDR3 comprises 12 residues. The CDR3 nucleotides are TGTGCCACCTTGACAGGGCACTATGGCTACACCTTC. It encodes CATLTGHYGYTF.

This clone showed up just once. The V gene is TRBV9, the J gene TRBJ1-2; 11 bases are a match to TRBD1. CDR3 length: 15 residues. V dropped 0 bases and J dropped 3; count of bases not matched to a gene: 1. Germline assignment: CDR1 SGDLS and CDR2 YYNGEE. CDR3 residues: CASSVGGQGDYGYTF. CDR3 nucleotides: TGTGCCAGCAGCGTAGGGGGACAGGGGGACTATGGCTACACCTTC.

V usage is TRBV7-2 and J usage is TRBJ1-2; possibly TRBD1 for D (5 bases). CDR3 length equals 15 residues. Trimming took off 2 bases at V and 3 bases at J, with 13 bases between the two ends. Germline loops: CDR1 SGHTA, CDR2 FQGNSA. CDR3 nucleotide sequence: TGTGCCAGCAGCTTAAACCGGGACGGTCACTATGGCTACACCTTC. It encodes CASSLNRDGHYGYTF.

V gene TRBV28 combines with J gene TRBJ1-2, with D unclear. The CDR3 sequence is 13 residues long. V lost 6 bases and J 5 bases, leaving 13 bases between the germline ends. Germline V gives CDR1 MDHEN, CDR2 SYDVKM. CDR3 in amino acids: CASRTGQVYGYTF. CDR3 DNA sequence: TGTGCCAGCAGGACTGGGCAAGTGTATGGCTACACCTTC.

The rearrangement joins TRBV2 to TRBJ1-2; D possibly corresponds to TRBD1 (5 bases). From germline, CDR1 is SNHLY and CDR2 FYNNEI. The CDR3 covers 14 residues. The V end lost 3 bases, the J end lost 8 bases, and 16 bases lay between the germline ends. The CDR3 loop reads CASSESRELIGYTF. CDR3 nucleotide sequence: TGTGCCAGCAGTGAGTCCAGGGAACTAATCGGCTACACCTTC.

This chain uses TRBV6-1 with TRBJ1-1, with D unclear. The CDR3 is made up of 14 amino acids. Germline V gives CDR1 MNHNS, CDR2 SASEGT. Deletions cut 4 bases from V and 6 bases from J, with 15 bases between. The CDR3 nucleotides are TGTGCCAGCAGTGCCCTTAGATCTGGACCTGAAGCTTTCTTT. Protein sequence: CASSALRSGPEAFF.